These 8 T cell receptor beta chains share one sample of origin, sequenced in a study of blood T cell repertoires in COVID-19. Using immunoSEQ multiplex PCR, the repertoire was profiled, and TCRdb retains in-frame clones only, with some absent. The data contain about 200,000 clones, approximately 81% of them singletons. Sequencing was carried out using peripheral blood. The receptor source for this set is an elderly woman with acute or convalescent COVID-19.

The chain couples TRBV7-3 to TRBJ1-1; D is uncertain. The V end lost 4 bases, the J end lost 4 bases, and 19 bases lay between the germline ends. This CDR3 has 16 residues. Germline CDR1 is SGHTA and CDR2 is FQGTGA. This CDR3 reads CASSSFGGGMSTEAFF. The DNA of the CDR3 is TGTGCCAGCAGCTCATTCGGTGGCGGGATGAGCACTGAAGCTTTCTTT.

The chain recombines TRBV7-2 with TRBJ1-1, with TRBD1 matching 9 bases. J lost 11 bases, V lost 3 bases, and 10 bases had no gene match. The V gene's germline CDR1 is SGHTA and CDR2 FQGNSA. This CDR3 is built from 14 residues. The DNA of the CDR3 is TGTGCCAGCAGCTTTAACAGGGGGCTCGGGCAGGCTTTCTTT. Protein sequence: CASSFNRGLGQAFF.

This clone showed up just once. The chain uses TRBV5-5 and TRBJ1-2; no clear D. The CDR3 has 13 amino acids. Trimming removed 2 bases at V and 1 base at J, with 6 bases between. The germline V gene has CDR1 SGHKS and CDR2 YYEKEE (reference sequence). CDR3 amino acids: CASSLSHNYGYTF. The CDR3 DNA reads TGTGCCAGCAGCTTATCCCATAACTATGGCTACACCTTC.

The sample holds a few counts of this clone. V gene TRBV27 combines with J gene TRBJ2-7, with 11 positions matching TRBD2. The CDR3 is 16 residues long. The V and J ends lost 3 bases and 2 bases, in that order; junction bases with no gene match: 6. CDR1 is MNHEY, CDR2 SMNVEV, per germline (reference sequence). CDR3 bases: TGTGCCAGCAGTTTCCAAGGGACTAGCGGTACCTACGAGCAGTACTTC. As protein: CASSFQGTSGTYEQYF.

This chain connects TRBV28 to TRBJ1-2; no reliable D call. The V end lost 6 bases, the J end lost 3 bases, and 17 bases lay between the germline ends. Germline V CDR1 and CDR2: MDHEN, SYDVKM. CDR3 length: 15 amino acids. The CDR3 DNA reads as TGTGCCAGCAGCCCGAGCGTAGCGCCTTACTATGGCTACACCTTC. Amino acids: CASSPSVAPYYGYTF.

The chain links TRBV11-1 to TRBJ2-1; maybe TRBD1 (5 bases). The CDR3 consists of 15 residues. From germline, CDR1 is SGHAT and CDR2 FQDESV (reference sequence). The germline V and J ends were trimmed by 1 base and 8 bases, with 15 bases remaining between them. The CDR3 DNA is TGTGCCAGCAGCTTAGGGAAGGGGATCGTCGATGAGCAGTTCTTC. This codes for CASSLGKGIVDEQFF.

In DNA, the CDR3 is TGCAGCGTGACCGGGACTGCACGCTACGAGCAGTACTTC. This encodes CSVTGTARYEQYF. The rearrangement uses TRBV29-1 and TRBJ2-7; the D gene is possibly TRBD2 (6 bases). The CDR3 has 13 residues. Germline CDR1 is SQVTM and CDR2 is ANQGSEA. V gave up 6 bases and J gave up 3 bases, with 15 bases separating them.

This clone was seen just once. The chain joins TRBV18 to TRBJ2-1; no definite D call. This CDR3 spans 14 amino acids. V was trimmed by 1 base and J by 6 bases, leaving 10 bases between them. The germline V gene has CDR1 KGHSH and CDR2 LQKENI. CDR3 in DNA: TGTGCCAGCTCACCACGCAGCGTCATCAATGAGCAGTTCTTC. Residues: CASSPRSVINEQFF.